This T cell receptor beta chain was documented in a study of blood T cell repertoires in COVID-19 (TCRdb year 2020). Regarding the research as a whole: Samples covering the acute and convalescent phases of COVID-19 were provided by collaborators in the United States, Italy and Spain. The repertoires were released in a freely available public database intended as a resource for research on the immune response to SARS-CoV-2. Nearly every sample came with metadata listing a de-identified subject ID, COVID-19 status, age in years and sex. Deeply sampled blood TCRbeta repertoires from subjects exposed to, actively infected with, or recovered from COVID-19 were included in the dataset. Samples were obtained from the ongoing ImmuneRACE study (first 160 participants) and from 1,000 to 1,500 subjects provided by 6 global collaborators. Where HLA class I and class II types were available, the types were taken from metadata supplied by the sample provider, not from assay-based typing. The material from the prospective study consisted of cDNA or gDNA derived from T cells, B-cell-depleted T cells, or PBMCs. Summary of the overall study and its limitations: Clinical and demographic metadata were provided uncurated, with the amount varying by source and participant.

V was cut back by 5 bases and J by 0 bases, leaving a gap of 11 bases between them. Inclusive of the bounding cysteine and phenylalanine, the CDR3 is 16 residues long. The retained sequence is limited to the CDR3, 48 bases, with the frame set at the first base. The germline V gene (reference sequence) sets CDR1 to LNHDA and CDR2 to SQIVND. Each collaborating institution followed its own protocols to collect whole blood in K2EDTA tubes. For TCRbeta analysis, collaborator samples were shipped as frozen whole blood, as isolated PBMCs, or as DNA extracted from either sample type. Notes on this clone: Its antigen remains unidentified. No base-level quality is on record; no much larger clone is a single base apart.

TCRbeta CDR3 regions were amplified from genomic DNA by means of the immunoSEQ Assay, a bias-controlled multiplex PCR. The paper's processing steps were these. The number of nucleated cells in each sample was estimated from the amplification of reference gene primers within the assay. To quantify the absolute abundance of each unique TCRbeta CDR3 rearrangement, sequence reads were collapsed and filtered. For each sample, productive Simpson clonality was calculated by taking the square root of Simpson's diversity index across productive rearrangements. TCRdb carries this immuneACCESS record with in-frame sequences only. Its versions omit some clonotypes, under half of them owing to an unresolved V gene in the studies checked, with the rest unexplained. V and J calls plus clone size are reproduced from that table; the DNA served to infer D and trimming. This sample lists about 160,000 clones; approximately 86% were detected once. The ten largest account for about 4% of the sample.

This chain joins TRBV19 to TRBJ1-6; the D gene is not confidently resolved. The clonotype originates from a woman aged 55-75 years with active or convalescent COVID-19. Sequencing used peripheral blood. Read as DNA, the sequence is TGTGCCAGTAGTCCTGACATAACCTCCTATAATTCACCCCTCCACTTT. This encodes CASSPDITSYNSPLHF.